This TCR beta chain was identified during a study of T cell responses to AZD1222 COVID-19 vaccine. With respect to this clone: Its antigen is not identified.

Germline V gene data show CDR1 as SGHDN and CDR2 as FVKESK. This CDR3 spans 19 amino acids. V lost 2 bases and J 1 base, leaving 18 bases between the germline ends. The data were produced by immunoSEQ multiplex PCR, yet TCRdb's version contains in-frame clones alone and is incomplete. The data contain some 90,000 clones, about 88% of them seen just once; the ten biggest clones take up about 19%. Overall study results and limits: It should be noted that donors were predominantly white British and more often female, and clonal diversity was possibly underestimated. CD4 TCRs linked to vaccination spanned spike, dominating at 160-218 and 743-854. After two AZD1222 doses, spike-specific TCR breadth and depth rose versus day 0.

This chain joins TRBV14 and TRBJ1-6; no clear D gene. The starting material was peripheral blood, obtained on day 0 of AZD1222 vaccination. The receptor was derived from an adult in good health. The CDR3 nucleotides are TGTGCCAGCAGCCAAAGCCTGACGGGAGGAAGGTCCTATAATTCACCCCTCCACTTT. Translated: CASSQSLTGGRSYNSPLHF.